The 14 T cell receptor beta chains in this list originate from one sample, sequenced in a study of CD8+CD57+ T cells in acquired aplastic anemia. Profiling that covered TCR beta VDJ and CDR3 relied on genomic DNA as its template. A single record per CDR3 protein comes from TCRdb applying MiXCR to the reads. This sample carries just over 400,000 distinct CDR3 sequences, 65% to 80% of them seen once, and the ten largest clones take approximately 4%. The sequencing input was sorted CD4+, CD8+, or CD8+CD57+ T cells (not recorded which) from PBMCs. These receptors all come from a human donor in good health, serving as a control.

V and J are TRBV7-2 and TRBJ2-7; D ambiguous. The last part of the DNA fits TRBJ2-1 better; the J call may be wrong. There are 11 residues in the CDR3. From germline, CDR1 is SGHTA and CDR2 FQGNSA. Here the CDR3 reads CASSSFTEQFF. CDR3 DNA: TGTGCCAGCAGCTCGTTCACCGAGCAGTTCTTC.

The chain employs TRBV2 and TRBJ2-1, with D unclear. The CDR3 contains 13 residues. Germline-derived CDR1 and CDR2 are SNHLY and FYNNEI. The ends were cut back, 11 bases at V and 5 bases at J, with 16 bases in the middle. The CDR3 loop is CASQVGSDNEQFF. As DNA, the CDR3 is TGTGCCTCGCAGGTTGGATCGGACAATGAGCAGTTCTTC.

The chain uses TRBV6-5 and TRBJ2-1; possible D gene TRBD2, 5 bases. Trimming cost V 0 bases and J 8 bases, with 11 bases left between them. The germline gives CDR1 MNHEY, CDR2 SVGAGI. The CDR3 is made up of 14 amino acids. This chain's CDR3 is CASSYSELGDEQFF. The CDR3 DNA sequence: TGTGCCAGCAGTTACTCAGAACTAGGCGATGAGCAGTTCTTC.

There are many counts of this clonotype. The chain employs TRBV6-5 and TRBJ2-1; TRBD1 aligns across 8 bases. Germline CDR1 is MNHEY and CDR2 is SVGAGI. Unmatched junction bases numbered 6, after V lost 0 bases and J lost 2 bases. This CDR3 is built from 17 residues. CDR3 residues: CASSYSKPGQAYNEQFF. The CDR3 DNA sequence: TGTGCCAGCAGTTACTCCAAGCCGGGACAGGCCTACAATGAGCAGTTCTTC.

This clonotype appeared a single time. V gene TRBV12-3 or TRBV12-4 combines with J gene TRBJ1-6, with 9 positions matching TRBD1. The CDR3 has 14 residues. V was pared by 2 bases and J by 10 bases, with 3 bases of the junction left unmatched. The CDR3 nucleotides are TGTGCCAGCAGTTTATCAGACAGGGGGTCACCCCTCCACTTT. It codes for CASSLSDRGSPLHF.

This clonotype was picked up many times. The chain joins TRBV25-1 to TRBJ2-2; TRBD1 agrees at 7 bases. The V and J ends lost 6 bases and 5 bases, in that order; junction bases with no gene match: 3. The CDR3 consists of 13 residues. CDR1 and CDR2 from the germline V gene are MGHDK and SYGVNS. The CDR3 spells CASRNRGTGELFF. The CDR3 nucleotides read TGTGCCAGCAGGAACAGGGGTACCGGGGAGCTGTTTTTT.

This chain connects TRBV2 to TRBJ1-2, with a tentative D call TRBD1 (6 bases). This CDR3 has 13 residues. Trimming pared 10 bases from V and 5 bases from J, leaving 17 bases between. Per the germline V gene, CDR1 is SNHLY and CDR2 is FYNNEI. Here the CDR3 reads CAILTGYGYGYTF. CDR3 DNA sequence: TGTGCCATACTTACAGGGTATGGTTATGGCTACACCTTC.

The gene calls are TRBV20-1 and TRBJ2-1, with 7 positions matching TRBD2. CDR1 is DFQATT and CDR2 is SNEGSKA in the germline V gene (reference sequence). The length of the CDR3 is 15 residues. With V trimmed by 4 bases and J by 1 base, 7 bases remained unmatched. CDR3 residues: CSATSERGSYNEQFF. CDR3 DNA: TGCAGTGCTACAAGCGAGCGGGGATCCTACAATGAGCAGTTCTTC.

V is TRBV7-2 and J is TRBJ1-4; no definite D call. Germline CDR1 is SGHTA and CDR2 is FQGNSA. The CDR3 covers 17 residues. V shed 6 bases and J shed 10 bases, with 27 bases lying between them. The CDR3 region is CASRQRYPPTTSGKLFF. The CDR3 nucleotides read TGTGCCAGCAGACAGCGGTATCCACCTACAACTAGTGGAAAACTGTTTTTT.

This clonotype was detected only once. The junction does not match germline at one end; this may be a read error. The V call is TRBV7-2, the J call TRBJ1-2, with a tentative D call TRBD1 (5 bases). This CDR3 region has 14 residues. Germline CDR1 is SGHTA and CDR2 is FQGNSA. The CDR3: CATSLGGGGAMGTF. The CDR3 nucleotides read TGTGCCACCAGCTTAGGAGGAGGAGGGGCCATGGGGACCTTC.

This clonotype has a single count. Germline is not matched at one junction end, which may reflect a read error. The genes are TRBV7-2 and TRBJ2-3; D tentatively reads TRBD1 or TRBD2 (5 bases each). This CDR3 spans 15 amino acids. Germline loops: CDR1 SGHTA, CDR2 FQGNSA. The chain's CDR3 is CASSTPLQSSGTQYF. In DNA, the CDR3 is TGTGCCAGCAGCACACCGTTACAGTCTTCGGGGACGCAATATTTT.

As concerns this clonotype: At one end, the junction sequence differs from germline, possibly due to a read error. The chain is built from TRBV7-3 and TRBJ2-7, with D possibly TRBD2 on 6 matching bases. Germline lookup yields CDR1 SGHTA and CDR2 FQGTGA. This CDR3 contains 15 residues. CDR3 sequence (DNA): TGTGCCACCAGCAGAGCGGGCAGACAAGAAAACGTGCAGTACTTC. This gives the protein CATSRAGRQENVQYF.

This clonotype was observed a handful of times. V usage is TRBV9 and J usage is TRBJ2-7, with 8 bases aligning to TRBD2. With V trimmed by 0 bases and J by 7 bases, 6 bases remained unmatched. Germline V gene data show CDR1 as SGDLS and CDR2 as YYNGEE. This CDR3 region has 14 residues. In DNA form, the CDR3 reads TGTGCCAGCAGCGTAGGAGCGGGGGCAGGGGAGCAGTACTTC. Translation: CASSVGAGAGEQYF.

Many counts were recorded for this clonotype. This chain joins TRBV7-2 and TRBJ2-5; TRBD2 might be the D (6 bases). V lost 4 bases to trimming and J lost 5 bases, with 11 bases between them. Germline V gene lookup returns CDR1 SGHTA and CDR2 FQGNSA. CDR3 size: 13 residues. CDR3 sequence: CASSSPGLETQYF. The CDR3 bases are TGTGCCAGCAGCTCACCGGGACTGGAGACCCAGTACTTC.